Listed below are T cell receptor beta chains from one sample, sequenced in a study of neurological immune-mediated disorders. TCRdb reanalysed the 5' RACE reads using MiXCR and keeps one entry per CDR3 protein. Of under 45,000 distinct CDR3 sequences listed, roughly 15% are singletons. The sample comprised CD4+ T cells from blood. Source of these receptors: a woman aged 60-75 years with HTLV-1-associated myelopathy (HAM/TSP). Both conserved end residues are part of each CDR3. The D gene is left open where the match is weak. The size field is filled for only some rows; it gives once, few, many or a size class.

TRBJ1-1,-,TRBV7-9,-,TGTGCCAGCAGCTTAAACCTCAGGGAGAACACTGAAGCTTTCTTT,CASSLNLRENTEAFF
TRBJ2-2,many,TRBV4-1,TRBD1,TGCGCCAGCAGCCAAGACCACAGGGGGCCGGACACCGGGGAGCTGTTTTTT,CASSQDHRGPDTGELFF
TRBJ1-2,many,TRBV5-1,-,TGCGCCAGCAGCTTGGGTCCCCCAACGGGCTATGGCTACACCTTC,CASSLGPPTGYGYTF
TRBJ1-2,-,TRBV5-1,TRBD1,TGCGCCAGCAGCAACAGGGGTTTTAATGGCTACACCTTC,CASSNRGFNGYTF
TRBJ2-2,many,TRBV7-2,-,TGTGCCAGCAGCTTAGTCGGTGGGTTCAACACCGGGGAGCTGTTTTTT,CASSLVGGFNTGELFF
TRBJ2-7,many,TRBV7-9,TRBD1,TGTGCCAGCAGCTCGGACCCGGGACAGGGGACCTACGAGCAGTACTTC,CASSSDPGQGTYEQYF
TRBJ1-4,many,TRBV20-1,TRBD1,TGCAGTTCCCCGGGACAGAGTAATGAAAAACTGTTTTTT,CSSPGQSNEKLFF
TRBJ2-7,-,TRBV20-1,TRBD2,TGCAGTGCTAGCCCCATCGGGGGGGTCCCTCAGGGCGAGCAGTACTTC,CSASPIGGVPQGEQYF
TRBJ2-2,many,TRBV5-1,-,TGCGCCAGCAGCTTGGCGGTGCCGATCGCGAACACCGGGGAGCTGTTTTTT,CASSLAVPIANTGELFF
TRBJ2-7,many,TRBV5-1,TRBD2,TGCGCCAGCAGCCCGTCGCTAGCGGACGCCTACGAGCAGTACTTC,CASSPSLADAYEQYF
TRBJ1-2,many,TRBV12-3/TRBV12-4,TRBD1,TGTGCCAGCACCTACGGACAGGCCAACTATGGCTACACCTTC,CASTYGQANYGYTF
TRBJ2-2,many,TRBV11-2,-,TGTGCCAGCAGTCATCAAATGGGACACCGTACCGGGGAGCTGTTTTTT,CASSHQMGHRTGELFF
TRBJ2-3,many,TRBV7-8,TRBD1,TGTGCCAGCAGGCAGGGGGCTAGCTCCGATACGCAGTATTTT,CASRQGASSDTQYF
TRBJ1-1,many,TRBV7-3,TRBD1,TGTGCCAGCAGCCGGGACAGAAACACTGAAGCTTTCTTT,CASSRDRNTEAFF
TRBJ2-7,-,TRBV11-1,-,-,CASSFYICSAIPIRRAGGSYEQYF
TRBJ2-3,many,TRBV4-1,TRBD2,TGCGCCAGCAGAAGCACGGGGACTAGGATAACAGATACGCAGTATTTT,CASRSTGTRITDTQYF
TRBJ2-3,-,TRBV9,-,TGTGCCAGCAGTGCCAGTTTTAGAGATACGCAGTATTTT,CASSASFRDTQYF
TRBJ2-2,many,TRBV2,-,TGTGCCAGCAAGCCCCGAACGGCCGGGGAGCTGTTTTTT,CASKPRTAGELFF
TRBJ1-5,many,TRBV4-1,-,TGCGCCAGCAGCCAAAATACAGGGTTCCAGCCCCAGCATTTT,CASSQNTGFQPQHF
TRBJ2-7,many,TRBV7-8,-,TGTGCCAGCAGCCCTCGATTTGTCGAGCAGTACTTC,CASSPRFVEQYF
TRBJ1-2,many,TRBV5-6,-,TGTGCCAGCAGCCCTGGTTCTAACTATGGCTACACCTTC,CASSPGSNYGYTF
TRBJ2-5,many,TRBV20-1,TRBD1,TGCAGTGCCGCAGAGACAGGGCGGGAGACCCAGTACTTC,CSAAETGRETQYF
TRBJ2-4,few,TRBV29-1,-,TGCAGCGTTGAGGGGGCCAAAAACATTCAGTACTTC,CSVEGAKNIQYF
TRBJ1-2,many,TRBV2,TRBD1,TGTGCCAGCAATCAGGACAGGGGAAGAGGCTACACCTTC,CASNQDRGRGYTF
TRBJ1-1,many,TRBV7-8,-,TGTGCCAGCAACTTAGCAGGGTTGGGCACTGAAGCTTTCTTT,CASNLAGLGTEAFF
TRBJ1-3,many,TRBV2,TRBD1,TGTGCCAGCAGTGTAGCTGGGACAGGCGCTACTACCCAGCCTTTT,CASSVAGTGATTQPF
TRBJ2-3,many,TRBV12-5,-,TGTGCTAGTGGGGGGGACGGAGATACGCAGTATTTT,CASGGDGDTQYF
TRBJ2-5,many,TRBV27,TRBD1,TGTGCCAGCAGTTTTTGGACAGGAGGCCAAGAGACCCAGTACTTC,CASSFWTGGQETQYF
TRBJ1-1,many,TRBV29-1,-,TGCAGCGGGGGTGGGGGGCGAAACACTGAAGCTTTCTTT,CSGGGGRNTEAFF
TRBJ2-7,many,TRBV30,-,TGTGCCTGGAGGGGGTCCTACGAGCAGTACTTC,CAWRGSYEQYF
TRBJ1-2,many,TRBV20-1,TRBD1,TGCAGTGCTAGAGATCCGCAGGGGGCTGTTGGCTACACCTTC,CSARDPQGAVGYTF
TRBJ2-1,many,TRBV5-6,-,TGTGCCAGCAGACCTAACCCGGGACGATTATACAATGAGCAGTTCTTC,CASRPNPGRLYNEQFF